Listed below are T cell receptor beta chains from one sample, sequenced in a study of T-cell memory formation after mild COVID-19. TCRdb re-called the 5' RACE reads through MiXCR, storing one row per CDR3 protein. In the table there are approximately 150,000 distinct CDR3 sequences, over 10% of which are singletons. Sequenced sample: PBMCs or a T cell subset sorted from them (not recorded which). All receptors come from a man between 18 and 29 years old who had mild COVID-19 (a few samples of this study predate the infection). Cell type and time point are not known. The CDR3 runs from the conserved cysteine through the conserved F or W. The D gene is left open where the match is weak. The size field is filled for only some rows; it gives once, few, many or a size class.

>TRBJ2-5|many|TRBV15|NA
CATGGPSRETQYF
TGTGCCACCGGAGGCCCCTCCCGGGAGACCCAGTACTTC
>TRBJ1-2|NA|TRBV27|NA
CASRQMTNYGYTF
TGTGCCAGCAGACAGATGACTAACTATGGCTACACCTTC
>TRBJ1-2|few|TRBV14|NA
CASSQEHYGYTF
TGTGCCAGCAGCCAAGAACACTATGGCTACACCTTC
>TRBJ2-1|few|TRBV6-6|NA
CASTRGSYNEQFF
TGTGCCAGCACCAGGGGCTCCTACAATGAGCAGTTCTTC
>TRBJ1-6|few|TRBV15|NA
CATSNIRGEGSPLHF
TGTGCCACCAGCAATATACGGGGAGAAGGCTCACCCCTCCACTTT
>TRBJ2-3|many|TRBV18|TRBD1
CASSRQGATDTQYF
TGTGCCAGCTCAAGGCAGGGGGCGACAGATACGCAGTATTTT
>TRBJ1-2|NA|TRBV18|NA
CASEEGYGYTF
TGTGCCAGTGAAGAGGGCTATGGCTACACCTTC
>TRBJ2-1|few|TRBV7-2|NA
CASSPDTPSYNEQFF
TGTGCCAGCAGCCCGGATACCCCCTCCTACAATGAGCAGTTCTTC
>TRBJ2-5|NA|TRBV7-9|TRBD2
CASSLSAGSTQETQYF
TGTGCCAGCAGCTTATCAGCGGGGAGTACCCAAGAGACCCAGTACTTC
>TRBJ1-6|NA|TRBV11-2|NA
CASSFDPYNSPLHF
TGTGCCAGCAGCTTCGACCCTTATAATTCACCCCTCCACTTT
>TRBJ1-2|few|TRBV7-2|NA
CASSSQGKASYGYTF
TGTGCCAGCAGCTCACAGGGAAAGGCCAGCTATGGCTACACCTTC
>TRBJ1-3|many|TRBV18|NA
CASSPDAPFSGNTIYF
TGTGCCAGCTCACCAGACGCACCTTTCTCTGGAAACACCATATATTTT
>TRBJ2-1|NA|TRBV7-8|TRBD2
CASSLSMSGGAWSDEQFF
TGTGCCAGCAGCTTATCCATGTCCGGGGGGGCCTGGTCCGATGAGCAGTTCTTC
>TRBJ2-2|few|TRBV30|NA
CAWGGTGELFF
TGTGCCTGGGGGGGAACCGGGGAGCTGTTTTTT